This TCR beta chain appears in the sequencing data of a study of cytomegalovirus exposure and HLA in healthy donors. The table lists this clone with a few counts. Germline V gene data show CDR1 as ENHRY and CDR2 as SYGVKD. J gave up 2 bases and V 1 base, and 5 bases lay outside the gene matches. CDR3 length: 15 residues. Both 60 Vbeta primers and 13 Jbeta primers went into the PCR. Sequencing used immunoSEQ multiplex PCR; TCRdb keeps in-frame clones, though not all of them. The profile shows 100,000 to 150,000 clones, roughly 15% of them singletons. The sample was PBMCs. The chain has TRBV10-3 and TRBJ2-7; 7 bases agree with TRBD1. The clonotype originates from a female donor in good health and CMV-seropositive. CDR3 in amino acids: CAISEFGTDTYEQYF. Written as DNA, the CDR3 is TGTGCCATCAGTGAGTTCGGGACAGATACCTACGAGCAGTACTTC.